The T cell receptor beta chain described here comes from a study of blood T cell repertoires in COVID-19. Background on the study: From T cells, B-cell-depleted T cells, or PBMCs came the material, which was cDNA or gDNA.

The V gene's germline CDR1 is MGHRA and CDR2 YSYEKL. V dropped 1 base and J dropped 5 bases, with 10 bases sitting between them. The CDR3 has 14 amino acids. TCRdb keeps only in-frame clones here, not all; method: immunoSEQ multiplex PCR. The table lists fewer than 250,000 clones, 84% of them singletons, with approximately 6.5% in the top ten. Participant ages covered about 18 to 100 years across 24 US areas. This receptor was identified in a woman aged 40-49 years who had recovered from COVID-19. The rearrangement uses TRBV4-1 and TRBJ2-3; D remains ambiguous. The specimen was PBMCs or T cells enriched from blood (not recorded which). The DNA for the CDR3 is TGCGCCAGCAGCCAAGTGGTACTCGTAGATACGCAGTATTTT. Residues: CASSQVVLVDTQYF.